This TCR beta chain was profiled in a study of blood T cell repertoires in COVID-19. On the study more broadly: COVID-19 samples, acute and convalescent, were from the United States, Italy and Spain. Sample material is recorded as cDNA or gDNA derived from T cells, B-cell-depleted T cells, or PBMCs.

Seattle-derived patients entered the study during active infection and were followed longitudinally. This clone is a singleton in its sample. There are 15 residues in the CDR3. The V end was cut by 0 bases, the J end by 5 bases, with 14 bases between. Germline V lookup: CDR1 SGHRS, CDR2 YFSETQ. Authors' methods: Reference gene primer amplification in the assay estimated nucleated cell counts. Generated by immunoSEQ multiplex PCR, the TCRdb table keeps only in-frame clones and is missing some. That table gives V, J and clone size, and the DNA gave D and trimming. Of 200,000 or so clones in the sample, under 90% were seen once.

The TCR originated in a person in their 70s with COVID-19, enrolled during active disease. Source material: peripheral blood. The rearrangement uses TRBV5-1 and TRBJ1-1; a weak D match, TRBD1 (5 bases). In DNA form, the CDR3 reads TGCGCCAGCAGCTTGGATCCGGGGGTCGAGACTGAAGCTTTCTTT. Its protein product is CASSLDPGVETEAFF.